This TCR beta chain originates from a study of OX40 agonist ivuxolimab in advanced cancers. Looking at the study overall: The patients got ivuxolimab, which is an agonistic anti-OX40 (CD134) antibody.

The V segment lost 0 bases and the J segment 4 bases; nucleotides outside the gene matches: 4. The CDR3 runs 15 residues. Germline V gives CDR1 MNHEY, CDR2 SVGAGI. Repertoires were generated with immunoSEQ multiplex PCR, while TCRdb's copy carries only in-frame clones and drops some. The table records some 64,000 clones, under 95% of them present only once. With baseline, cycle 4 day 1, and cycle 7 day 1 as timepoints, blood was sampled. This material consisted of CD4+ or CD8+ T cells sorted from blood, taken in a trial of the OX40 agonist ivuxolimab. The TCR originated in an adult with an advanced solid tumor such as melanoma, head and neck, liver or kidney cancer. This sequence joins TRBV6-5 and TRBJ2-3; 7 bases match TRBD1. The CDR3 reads CASSYSRQGPDTQYF. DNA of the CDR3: TGTGCCAGCAGTTACTCCCGACAGGGCCCAGATACGCAGTATTTT.